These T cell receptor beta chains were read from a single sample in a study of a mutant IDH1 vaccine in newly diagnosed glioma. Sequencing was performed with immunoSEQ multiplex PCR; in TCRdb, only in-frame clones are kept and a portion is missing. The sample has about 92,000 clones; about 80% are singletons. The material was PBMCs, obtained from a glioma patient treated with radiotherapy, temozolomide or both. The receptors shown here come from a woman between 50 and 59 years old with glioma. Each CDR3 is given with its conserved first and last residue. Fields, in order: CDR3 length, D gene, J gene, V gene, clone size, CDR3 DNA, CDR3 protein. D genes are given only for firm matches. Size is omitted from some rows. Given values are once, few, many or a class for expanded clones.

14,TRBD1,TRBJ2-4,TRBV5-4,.,TGTGCCAGCAGCAAGGACAGGGTCTTAAACATTCAGTACTTC,CASSKDRVLNIQYF
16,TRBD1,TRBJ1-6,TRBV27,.,TGTGCCAGCAAGCCGGGACAGGGGGCGAGAAATTCACCCCTCCACTTT,CASKPGQGARNSPLHF
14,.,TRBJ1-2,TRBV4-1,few,TGCGCCAGCAGCCCTCGGACACAAAACTATGGCTACACCTTC,CASSPRTQNYGYTF
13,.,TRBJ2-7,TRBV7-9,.,TGTGCCAGCACCCAGGACAGTCTCTACGAGCAGTACTTC,CASTQDSLYEQYF
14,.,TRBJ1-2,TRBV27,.,TGTGCCAGCAGTTTCCAGGGTGCTAACTATGGCTACACCTTC,CASSFQGANYGYTF
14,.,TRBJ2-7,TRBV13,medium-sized,TGTGCCAGCCGTGGGTGGACGAGCTCCTACGAGCAGTACTTC,CASRGWTSSYEQYF
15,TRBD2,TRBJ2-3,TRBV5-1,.,TGCGCCAGCAGCTATAGCGGGGGGGACCCAGATACGCAGTATTTT,CASSYSGGDPDTQYF
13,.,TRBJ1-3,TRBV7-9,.,TGTGCCAGCAGCTCCCGGGAGGGAAACACCATATATTTT,CASSSREGNTIYF
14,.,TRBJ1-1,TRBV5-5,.,TGTGCCAGCACCTATCGGACAGAGAACACTGAAGCTTTCTTT,CASTYRTENTEAFF
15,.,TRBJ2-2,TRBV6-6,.,TGTGCCAGCATAGAGTACGGATTAGGCACCGGGGAGCTGTTTTTT,CASIEYGLGTGELFF
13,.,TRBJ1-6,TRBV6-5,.,TGTGCCAGCAGTCCGGAATATAATTCACCCCTCCACTTT,CASSPEYNSPLHF
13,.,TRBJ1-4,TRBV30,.,TGTGCCTGGACCCGGGGGGGGGATGAAAAACTGTTTTTT,CAWTRGGDEKLFF
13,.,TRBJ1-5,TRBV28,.,TGTGCCAGCAGTAACTCTAACAATCAGCCCCAGCATTTT,CASSNSNNQPQHF
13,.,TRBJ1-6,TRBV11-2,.,TGTGCCAGCAGCTTAAAGGACTCCTCACCCCTCCACTTT,CASSLKDSSPLHF
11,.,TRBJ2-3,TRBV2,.,TGTGCCAGCACCCTCCAAGATACGCAGTATTTT,CASTLQDTQYF
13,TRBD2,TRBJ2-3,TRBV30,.,TGTGCCCTTGGCGGGGGTTACACAGATACGCAGTATTTT,CALGGGYTDTQYF
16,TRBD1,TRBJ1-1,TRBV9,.,TGTGCCAGCAGCGTCACAGGGGAGATTCGCGGGACTGAAGCTTTCTTT,CASSVTGEIRGTEAFF
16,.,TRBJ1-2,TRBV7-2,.,TGTGCCAGCAGCTTAGCTACGGCAGGGGCCGACTATGGCTACACCTTC,CASSLATAGADYGYTF
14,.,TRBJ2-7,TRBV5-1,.,TGCGCCAGCAGCTTCGACCCAAGCTCCTACGAGCAGTACTTC,CASSFDPSSYEQYF
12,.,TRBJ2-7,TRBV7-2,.,TGTGCCAGCAGCCTTAGCTCCTACGAGCAGTACTTC,CASSLSSYEQYF
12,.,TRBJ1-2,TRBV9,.,TGTGCCAGCAGCGGGACAGTTGCTGGCTACACCTTC,CASSGTVAGYTF
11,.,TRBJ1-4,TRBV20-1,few,TGCAGTGCTAGAGCTGAGGACAGTAACCCATTT,CSARAEDSNPF
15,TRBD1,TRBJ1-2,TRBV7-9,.,TGTGCCGGAGGATCCCAGGGGGGACGAGGCTATGGCTACACCTTC,CAGGSQGGRGYGYTF
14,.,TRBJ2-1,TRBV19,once,TGTGCCAGTAGTCCCAGACTAGGAGACAATGAGCAGTTCTTC,CASSPRLGDNEQFF
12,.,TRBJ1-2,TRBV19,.,TGTGCCAGTAGGCAGACTAACTATGGCTACACCTTC,CASRQTNYGYTF
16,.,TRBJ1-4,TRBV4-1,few,TGCGCCAGCAGCCAACTCCACAGGGAAACTAATGAAAAACTGTTTTTT,CASSQLHRETNEKLFF
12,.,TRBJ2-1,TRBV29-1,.,TGCAGCGGCAGGGGTCGGTACAATGAGCAGTTCTTC,CSGRGRYNEQFF
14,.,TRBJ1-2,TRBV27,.,TGTGCCAGCAGCCGCGGGGGACCGAACTATGGCTACACCTTC,CASSRGGPNYGYTF
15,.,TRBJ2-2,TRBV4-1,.,TGCGCCAGCAGCCAACAAGGGGCGAACACCGGGGAGCTGTTTTTT,CASSQQGANTGELFF